The clone carrying this TCR beta chain was detected only a few times. The data were obtained in a study of blood T cell repertoires in COVID-19. Looking at the study overall: T cells, B-cell-depleted T cells, or PBMCs supplied cDNA or gDNA.

This CDR3 spans 15 amino acids. The V end lost 0 bases, the J end lost 2 bases, and 11 bases lay between the germline ends. Per germline, CDR1 MNHNS and CDR2 SASEGT. Sequencing was performed with immunoSEQ multiplex PCR; in TCRdb, only in-frame clones are kept and a portion is missing. The repertoire includes 120,000 or so clones, approximately 71% of them detected once, and roughly 2.2% sits in the top ten. The sequence was obtained from a woman in her 70s with acute or convalescent COVID-19. Sequencing used peripheral blood. The chain has TRBV6-1 and TRBJ2-7, with a weak D call TRBD1 (6 bases). CDR3 residues: CASSEAGGPPYEQYF. CDR3 in DNA: TGTGCCAGCAGTGAAGCAGGGGGTCCTCCCTACGAGCAGTACTTC.